The sequence of this T cell receptor beta chain was determined in a study of vaccination and CD4 T cells after COVID-19 (dated by TCRdb to the early 2020s). Regarding the research as a whole: SARS-CoV-2 positivity had been established in the convalescent patients by nasal swab PCR, and mild disease was recorded in roughly ten of these patients and severe disease in one. For a few convalescent patients, samples were collected at an early post-vaccination timepoint (day 14) as well as at a late post-vaccination timepoint (days 161 to 241). The spike-specific CD4+ TCR repertoire was compared before and after mRNA vaccination in approximately ten COVID-19 convalescent patients and a few infection-naive healthy vaccine recipients. Overlapping spike peptide pools from SARS-CoV-2 and from the common cold coronaviruses HCoV-NL63, HCoV-OC43 and HCoV-229E were used as culture stimuli. Six males and four females were included in the convalescent cohort, with two Hispanic individuals, seven Caucasians, two Asians and one multiracial person represented. Post-COVID blood samples from convalescent patients were collected a median of approximately 100 days after diagnosis, with a range of roughly 35 to 180 days. Post-vaccine blood samples were taken a median of about 70 days after the second vaccine dose, with a range of 14 to 241 days. Participants got two doses of the Pfizer-BioNTech BNT162b2 vaccine (n=8) or two doses of the Moderna mRNA-1273 vaccine (n=2). In control cultures, a CEFX viral epitope pool was used as positive control, an HIV-1 Nef peptide pool was used as negative control, or no peptide was added.

Library construction relied on PCR. DNA from cultured CD4+ T cells was subjected to TCR sequencing with the Oncomine TCR Beta short-read assay at the Johns Hopkins FTIC core. The QIAamp micro DNA kit was used to extract genomic DNA from the cultured CD4+ T cells. Oncomine TCR Beta libraries from cultured CD4+ T cells were pooled using unique dual indexes and sequenced on an Illumina iSeq 100. The paper's processing steps were these. Non-productive sequences were filtered out, and CDR3s that did not start with C, did not end with F or W, or were shorter than 7 amino acids were discarded. Antigen-specific clonotypes were identified using the MANAFEST web application through comparison of peptide-stimulated wells with reference and other culture wells. To be called positive, a clone needed an FDR below 0.05, an odds ratio above 5, and a productive frequency above 0.1% in at least two of three replicate wells. A clonotype was classed as cross-reactive if the clonotype showed significant expansion both in SARS-CoV-2 spike wells and in at least one common cold coronavirus spike condition. Levenshtein distances (stringdist) and unrooted phylogenetic trees (ape) in R version 3.6.1 were used to assess CDR3 homology. TCRdb applied fastp at Q25 and MiXCR to the public reads, then kept only in-frame beta chains. A single entry per CDR3 protein holds the most common genes and DNA from its merged rows. What appears here as the V and J calls and clone size reflects TCRdb's work, not the paper's. For this sample there are 15,000 to 20,000 distinct CDR3 sequences; under 65% appear just once. The ten most abundant clones make up about 20% of the sample.

This specimen's time point label, interpreted: late sampling 161 to 241 days after vaccination in a few convalescent patients. The treatment or condition label, read with the paper, signifies: approximately 9-day PBMC culture with coronavirus spike peptide pools or control peptides (ViraFEST assay). To expand antigen-specific T cells with peptide pools and then pick out the expanded clonotypes through TCR sequencing, the study relied on the ViraFEST assay. Positive SARS-CoV-2 PCR tests in the convalescent patients dated from March to December 2020, before Alpha, Beta and Delta variants emerged in the United States. Each well held about 1.8 million PBMCs cultured with roughly 9.2 ug/ml peptide pools in IMDM containing about 5% human AB serum and 7.5 to 10 IU/ml IL-2. On days 3 and 7, half of the culture medium was replaced with fresh IL-2-containing medium. CD4+ T cells were isolated after roughly eleven days of culture through negative selection using the EasySep CD4+ T cell isolation kit. Ficoll-Paque Plus gradient centrifugation was used to isolate PBMCs from whole blood, and the isolated PBMCs were then either used fresh or cryopreserved at -140C. In general, triplicate wells were set up for every culture condition.

About this clonotype itself: It has no known antigen specificity. No much larger clone exists at a distance of one base, and base qualities are not known.

The germline V gene supplies CDR1 MNHNS and CDR2 SASEGT. A distance of 14 bases separates the germline ends of V and J, which lose 6 bases and 3 bases respectively. The CDR3 measures 14 amino acids from cysteine to phenylalanine. Kept here is only the CDR3 DNA, which spans 42 bases and is read in frame from base 1. Study-level results and caveats: The median number of SARS-CoV-2-reactive clonotypes rose from under 25 after infection to about 40 after vaccination, but the change was not significant. Among convalescent patients, a median approximately 88% of the SARS-CoV-2-reactive clones seen after vaccination appeared only after vaccination, which suggests priming specific to the vaccine. Relatively few convalescent patients were included in the study, and early timepoints after natural infection were not analyzed. Nearly all vaccine-specific clones in convalescent patients (304 of 307) were mono-reactive for SARS-CoV-2 spike rather than cross-reactive with common cold coronaviruses.

The sequences come from CD4+ T cells from blood, cultured in vitro, collected about 7 months after SARS-CoV-2 vaccination. The TCR sequence derives from a human donor who had recovered from COVID-19. The chain is encoded by TRBV6-1 joined to TRBJ1-1; possibly the D gene is TRBD1, per 5 matching bases. The CDR3 corresponds to CASRTNWGDTEAFF. The bases read TGTGCCAGCAGGACCAACTGGGGGGACACTGAAGCTTTCTTT.